Here is one T cell receptor (beta chain) with its context. A much larger clonotype is one base distant, so this may be a read error. Other DNA sequences in this specimen translate into the identical CDR3. This sample was taken from a study of shared clonotypes between healthy human individuals. Study-level information: Per donor, CD8 memory used one plate, CD8 naive used two, CD4 memory used three and CD4 naive used three.

Here immunoSEQ multiplex PCR was the method, and the copy in TCRdb shows in-frame clones only, minus some. This sample has under 1,100,000 clones; around 82% occur once, and the top ten carry 0.55% to 0.7%. There are 13 residues in the CDR3. The V end was cut by 0 bases, the J end by 5 bases, with 6 bases between. The germline CDR1 and CDR2 sequences are SGHDT and YYEEEE. The TCR originated in a man aged 18 to 30 in good health. Some clones in this sample may be carry-over from other donors' samples. The chain joins TRBV5-6 to TRBJ1-5; D gene uncertain. What was sequenced was memory CD4+ T cells from PBMCs. This sample's subset: CD45RA-negative fraction. CDR3 in amino acids: CASSLGGDQPQHF. The CDR3 DNA sequence: TGTGCCAGCAGCTTGGGTGGGGATCAGCCCCAGCATTTT.